This entry lists 15 T cell receptor beta chains sequenced from one sample in a study of low-dose radiotherapy and immunotherapy resistance in tumors. Priming of first-strand cDNA relied on TRAV- and TRBV-specific primers (covering alpha and beta chains). Over roughly 19 PCR cycles, TCRs were amplified from a constant-region primer and V-primer adapter. TCRdb reanalysed the reads using MiXCR and keeps one entry per CDR3 protein. The sample holds approximately 91,000 distinct CDR3 sequences, more than 20% seen once. The time point denotes: after trial treatment. Treatment meaning: LDRT plus nivolumab, ipilimumab, low-dose cyclophosphamide and aspirin (RACIN trial). The input for sequencing was PBMCs, taken after low-dose radiotherapy plus immunotherapy. The receptors come from a female donor with ovarian cancer.

This clonotype was observed many times. The rearrangement joins TRBV27 to TRBJ1-6; tentatively, D is TRBD1 (5 bases). The CDR3 is 15 residues long. Looked up from germline, CDR1 is MNHEY and CDR2 is SMNVEV (reference sequence). V was shortened by 6 bases and J by 7 bases, with 16 bases between the two germline ends. The CDR3 sequence: CASSPPGTVNSPLHF. The CDR3 nucleotides read TGTGCCAGCAGCCCCCCAGGGACGGTGAATTCACCCCTCCACTTT.

Many counts were recorded for this clonotype. This chain uses TRBV20-1 with TRBJ1-5, with 9 bases that match TRBD1. The CDR3 has 15 residues. Trimming took 3 bases from V and 4 from J; bases not matched to a gene: 7. Germline loops: CDR1 DFQATT, CDR2 SNEGSKA (reference sequence). CDR3 in DNA: TGCAGTGCTAGGTTTAAGGGACAGGGTAATCAGCCCCAGCATTTT. The encoded protein is CSARFKGQGNQPQHF.

For this clonotype: A much larger clonotype is one base distant, so this may be a read error. The chain is built from TRBV4-3 and TRBJ1-4; maybe TRBD1 (6 bases). Trimming shortened V by 5 bases and J by 8 bases, and 15 bases separated the two germline ends. The CDR3 is 14 residues long. Germline values: CDR1 LGHNA, CDR2 YSLEER. In nucleotides, the CDR3 is TGCGCCAGCAGCAAAGCAGGGGTGCGGGAAAAACTGTTTTTT. This codes for CASSKAGVREKLFF.

This clonotype was counted at least ten times. The chain combines TRBV29-1 with TRBJ2-2, with 11 bases aligning to TRBD2. Trimming removed 5 bases from V and 4 bases from J; junction bases left unmatched: 12. Germline values: CDR1 SQVTM, CDR2 ANQGSEA. This CDR3 contains 17 residues. The CDR3 DNA reads as TGCAGCGTTCTCGGGGGTCTAGCGGGGGGACCCACCGGGGAGCTGTTTTTT. Its translation is CSVLGGLAGGPTGELFF.

Points on this clonotype: This may be a read error, as it is one base from a much larger clone. J is TRBJ2-1 and V is TRBV20-1; 9 positions match TRBD2. Germline V gene data show CDR1 as DFQATT and CDR2 as SNEGSKA (reference sequence). The length of the CDR3 is 18 residues. Trimming took 3 bases from V and 10 from J; bases not matched to a gene: 22. The DNA for the CDR3 is TGCAGTGCTAGTTCTCTGGTTAGCGGGAGCTTAAAGTCCTACGAGCAGTTCTTC. Translated: CSASSLVSGSLKSYEQFF.

The chain has TRBV6-8 and TRBJ1-4; the D is unclear. The CDR3 runs 15 residues. Trimming stripped 6 bases from V and 3 bases from J, with 14 bases between. From germline, CDR1 is MNHGY and CDR2 SAAAGT. CDR3 nucleotides: TGTGCCAGCAGCCCCGACACCGTCCCTAATGAAAAACTGTTTTTT. It translates to CASSPDTVPNEKLFF.

This clonotype was detected many times. The V gene is TRBV7-3, the J gene TRBJ2-2; D uncertain. This CDR3 comprises 17 residues. Trimming took 5 bases from V and 5 from J, leaving 21 bases between them. Germline-derived CDR1 and CDR2 are SGHTA and FQGTGA. DNA of the CDR3: TGTGCCAGCAGCGCCCTGACACTATCAACGGGTACCGGGGAGCTGTTTTTT. Protein product: CASSALTLSTGTGELFF. Variable domain in full (rest from reference TRBV7-3 and TRBJ2-2): GAGVSQTPSNKVTEKGKYVELRCDPISGHTALYWYRQSLGQGPEFLIYFQGTGAADDSGLPNDRFFAVRPEGSVSTLKIQRTERGDSAVYLCASSALTLSTGTGELFFGEGSRLTVL.

The chain's CDR3 is CASSLSEYQETQYF. The CDR3 DNA follows: TGTGCCAGCAGCTTGTCAGAGTACCAAGAGACCCAGTACTTC. This chain uses TRBV5-6 with TRBJ2-5; D call uncertain. CDR1 SGHDT and CDR2 YYEEEE come from the germline V gene. The V gene lost 1 base and the J gene lost 0 bases, with 7 bases spanning the gap. CDR3 length: 14 amino acids.

As for this clonotype: A single base is all that separates this from a far larger clone, so a read error is likely. The chain uses TRBV9 and TRBJ2-5; either TRBD1 or TRBD2 may fit D (6 bases each). Trimming removed 1 base at V and 11 bases at J, with 24 bases between. The CDR3 contains 16 residues. Germline values: CDR1 SGDLS, CDR2 YYNGEE. For the CDR3, the DNA is TGTGCCAGCAGCGTAATGGGCCGGGGGCCCTACAATGAGCAGTACTTC. Protein sequence: CASSVMGRGPYNEQYF.

This clonotype was recorded at least ten times. This chain joins TRBV7-9 and TRBJ1-1; D is perhaps TRBD1 (6 bases). Trimming removed 11 bases at V and 0 bases at J, with 16 bases between. Germline CDR1 and CDR2: SEHNR and FQNEAQ (reference sequence). The CDR3 is made up of 14 amino acids. The CDR3 spells CAWAGGRLNTEAFF. The CDR3 region has the DNA TGTGCCTGGGCTGGGGGCCGACTGAACACTGAAGCTTTCTTT.

The J gene is TRBJ2-7, the V gene TRBV20-1; D might be TRBD1 (5 bases). Trimming took 1 base from V and 0 from J, leaving 13 bases between them. The CDR3 length is 15 residues. Germline values: CDR1 DFQATT, CDR2 SNEGSKA (reference sequence). DNA for the CDR3: TGCAGTGCTAGAGCAGGGCATAACCCCTCCTACGAGCAGTACTTC. Translating gives CSARAGHNPSYEQYF.

The genes are TRBV6-8 and TRBJ2-7; D could derive from TRBD1 or TRBD2 (6 bases each). The length of the CDR3 is 14 residues. Deletions cut 4 bases from V and 6 bases from J, with 16 bases between. CDR1 and CDR2 (germline): MNHGY, SAAAGT. The CDR3 is CASSCLGGGCEQYF. The CDR3 nucleotides read TGTGCCAGCAGTTGTCTGGGGGGCGGGTGCGAGCAGTACTTC.

The chain carries TRBV12-3 or TRBV12-4 and TRBJ2-3, with D hard to call. V was pared by 6 bases and J by 3 bases, with 10 bases between. CDR3 size: 13 residues. The CDR3 DNA reads as TGTGCCAGCAGCCTATGGGGAACAGATACGCAGTATTTT. Protein sequence: CASSLWGTDTQYF.

The V call is TRBV20-1, the J call TRBJ1-6; D is perhaps TRBD1 (6 bases). This CDR3 has 14 residues. V lost 6 bases and J lost 2, with 11 bases in between. Germline CDR1 and CDR2: DFQATT and SNEGSKA (reference sequence). CDR3 in amino acids: CSALRGPYNSPLHF. Written as DNA, the CDR3 is TGCAGTGCCCTCAGGGGTCCCTATAATTCACCCCTCCACTTT.

This clonotype was seen only a few times. This chain uses TRBV30 with TRBJ2-7; D ambiguous. The V end lost 0 bases, the J end lost 3 bases, and 6 bases lay between the germline ends. From germline, CDR1 is GTSNPN and CDR2 SVGIG (reference sequence). This CDR3 has 12 residues. The CDR3 sequence: CAWSVADYEQYF. The CDR3 DNA follows: TGTGCCTGGAGTGTGGCGGACTACGAGCAGTACTTC.